Below are 13 T cell receptor beta chains sequenced from a single sample in a study of T cell clonality in common variable immunodeficiency. Assay: immunoSEQ multiplex PCR; the TCRdb copy retains only in-frame clones and omits some. This sample comprises approximately 81,000 clones, none seen once only. The source material was peripheral blood mononuclear cells. These receptors originate from a person aged 18 to 75 in good health.

This clone was seen repeatedly, ten times or more. Read sequence stops 3 residues before the CDR3 end, and the germline J gene provides the missing end. This chain joins TRBV19 and TRBJ1-3; D is unclear. Deletions cut 5 bases from V and 0 bases from J, with 11 bases between. Per germline, CDR1 LNHDA and CDR2 SQIVND (reference sequence). This CDR3 has 15 residues. This CDR3 is CASSVDWYSGNTIYF. The part of the CDR3 DNA that was read is TGTGCCAGTAGTGTGGACTGGTACTCTGGAAACACC.

The table lists this clone with many counts. The sequenced fragment ends 3 residues before the CDR3 boundary, so the rest is inferred from the germline J gene. This rearrangement joins TRBV19 to TRBJ2-7, with TRBD1 matching over 11 bases. CDR1 is LNHDA and CDR2 is SQIVND in the germline V gene (reference sequence). With V trimmed by 5 bases and J by 2 bases, 5 bases remained unmatched. CDR3 length: 15 residues. CDR3 bases read: TGTGCCAGTAGTTCCCAGGGACAGGGGGCCTACGAG. Translating it yields CASSSQGQGAYE. The entire CDR3 protein is CASSSQGQGAYEQYF. Full variable domain (remainder filled in from reference TRBV19 and TRBJ2-7): DGGITQSPKYLFRKEGQNVTLSCEQNLNHDAMYWYRQDPGQGLRLIYYSQIVNDFQKGDIAEGYSVSREKKESFPLTVTSAQKNPTAFYLCASSSQGQGAYEQYFGPGTRLTVT.

This clone was found many times. The CDR3 end falls 3 residues outside the read, so it is completed with the germline J gene. The chain is built from TRBV20-1 and TRBJ2-5, with 11 nucleotides matching TRBD2. Germline assignment: CDR1 DFQATT and CDR2 SNEGSKA (reference sequence). The V segment lost 3 bases and the J segment 5 bases; nucleotides outside the gene matches: 8. The CDR3 runs to 15 residues. The CDR3 here is CSARASGRLRETQYF. CDR3 bases read: TGCAGTGCTAGGGCTAGCGGGAGGCTTCGCGAGACC.

This clone showed up many times. The read comes to an end 3 residues before the CDR3 does, leaving the germline J gene to fill in the end. The chain combines TRBV19 with TRBJ2-6; tentative D call: TRBD2 (5 bases). Germline loops: CDR1 LNHDA, CDR2 SQIVND (reference sequence). The germline V and J ends were trimmed by 7 bases and 0 bases, with 10 bases remaining between them. The CDR3 contains 15 residues. The covered CDR3 bases are TGTGCCAGTACCCCGGGGAGCTCTGGGGCCAACGTC. Amino acid sequence: CASTPGSSGANV. The entire CDR3 protein is CASTPGSSGANVLTF.

This clone has ten or more counts. With the read ending 3 residues before the CDR3 end, the germline J gene is used to fill in that end. The same CDR3 is also encoded by other DNA sequences in this sample. The chain recombines TRBV5-1 with TRBJ2-3; 8 bases line up with TRBD2. Germline CDR1 and CDR2: SGHRS and YFSETQ. Germline trimming cut 2 bases from V and 2 bases from J; bases unmatched to any gene: 4. There are 15 residues in the CDR3. CDR3 DNA, as far as it was read: TGCGCCAGCAGCTTTGCGGGAGGTTACACAGATACG. This gives the protein CASSFAGGYTDT. The complete CDR3 reads CASSFAGGYTDTQYF.

Many counts were recorded for this clone. The observed sequence ends 3 residues before the CDR3 terminus, with the missing tail filled in from the germline J gene. The gene calls are TRBV12-5 and TRBJ2-7, with 9 bases identical to TRBD2. The CDR3 runs 21 residues. Germline CDR1 and CDR2: LGHNT and FRNRAP. J lost 5 bases, V lost 3 bases, and 26 bases had no gene match. CDR3 loop: CASGFLVPGVGGRASEDEQYF. CDR3 DNA (partial): TGTGCTAGTGGTTTCCTTGTCCCCGGCGTCGGCGGGAGGGCCAGCGAGGACGAG.

In its sample, this clone was seen many times. The CDR3 extends 3 residues past the end of the read, so its final part is completed from the germline J gene. The chain combines TRBV12-3 or TRBV12-4 with TRBJ2-1, with TRBD1 identical over 12 bases. The CDR3 extends over 18 amino acids. V trimming: 5 bases; J trimming: 2 bases; junction bases outside the gene matches: 10. The part of the CDR3 DNA that was read is TGTGCCAGCAGTGCGGGACAGGGGGCGACCGGTACCTACAATGAG. This encodes CASSAGQGATGTYNE. From start to end, the CDR3 is CASSAGQGATGTYNEQFF.

This clone was counted at least ten times. The read ends 3 residues shy of where the CDR3 ends; the end is completed using the germline J gene. The V and J genes are TRBV28 and TRBJ2-7; 11 bases map to TRBD1. The germline V gene has CDR1 MDHEN and CDR2 SYDVKM. V shed 4 bases, J shed 5 bases, and the junction held 4 bases outside the gene matches. The CDR3 covers 14 residues. The CDR3 bases that were read are TGTGCCAGCAGTTGGACAGGGGGCGTCAACGAG. Its protein is CASSWTGGVNE. The entire CDR3 protein is CASSWTGGVNEQYF.

There are a few counts of this clone. The read gets to within 3 residues of the CDR3 end, and the germline J gene fills in the rest. V gene TRBV11-3 combines with J gene TRBJ2-1; 9 positions agree with TRBD1. The germline V gene encodes CDR1 SGHNT and CDR2 YENEEA. Trimming at V came to 5 bases and at J to 8 bases, leaving 4 bases not matched to a gene. CDR3 size: 13 residues. CDR3 protein: CASSLGQGDEQFF. CDR3 DNA (partial): TGTGCCAGCAGCCTGGGACAGGGCGATGAG.

This clone showed up many times. The missing CDR3 end, 3 residues past where the read stops, is filled in from the germline J gene. The genes are TRBV18 and TRBJ2-5, with TRBD2 identical over 10 bases. With 2 bases clipped from V and 4 bases from J, the junction kept 7 bases outside the gene matches. The CDR3 is 16 residues long. The germline V gene has CDR1 KGHSH and CDR2 LQKENI. The CDR3 sequence: CASSPRLAGDGETQYF. The CDR3 bases that were read are TGTGCCAGCTCACCAAGGCTAGCGGGAGATGGAGAGACC.

This clone came up many times. Incomplete CDR3 DNA: TGTGCCAGCAGCCTTACGGGACAGGGGTTCTACAATGAG. As protein: CASSLTGQGFYNE. The whole CDR3 sequence reads CASSLTGQGFYNEQFF. This sequence joins TRBV14 and TRBJ2-1, with TRBD1 identical over 10 bases. The read terminates 3 residues ahead of where the CDR3 ends, so the germline J gene completes it. The CDR3 has 16 amino acids. Looked up from germline, CDR1 is SGHDN and CDR2 is FVKESK. V shed 4 bases and J 3 bases; nucleotides not matched to a gene: 6.

This clone was picked up many times. Mismatch with germline at one junction end may stem from a read error. Read data end 3 residues before the CDR3 end; the end is taken from the germline J gene. This chain joins TRBV5-6 and TRBJ2-7; perhaps D is TRBD1 or TRBD2 (5 bases each). Germline lookup yields CDR1 SGHDT and CDR2 YYEEEE. The CDR3 loop spans 14 amino acids. CDR3 in amino acids: CASSLGRGYYEQYF. The CDR3 DNA, read in part, is TGTGCCAGCAGTTTGGGACGGGGATACTACGAG.

This clone was seen repeatedly, ten times or more. The sequence runs out 3 residues before the end of the CDR3; the remainder is reconstructed from the germline J gene. The rearrangement joins TRBV23-1 to TRBJ2-3; 8 bases are a match to TRBD2. TRBV23-1 is recorded as an ORF, its role being uncertain. The CDR3 covers 17 residues. V lost 4 bases, J lost 2 bases, and 11 bases stayed unmatched. CDR3 DNA (partial): TGCGCCAGCAGTCCCCAGCGGGAGAGGGTGAACACAGATACG. Its protein product is CASSPQRERVNTDT. The whole CDR3 reads CASSPQRERVNTDTQYF.